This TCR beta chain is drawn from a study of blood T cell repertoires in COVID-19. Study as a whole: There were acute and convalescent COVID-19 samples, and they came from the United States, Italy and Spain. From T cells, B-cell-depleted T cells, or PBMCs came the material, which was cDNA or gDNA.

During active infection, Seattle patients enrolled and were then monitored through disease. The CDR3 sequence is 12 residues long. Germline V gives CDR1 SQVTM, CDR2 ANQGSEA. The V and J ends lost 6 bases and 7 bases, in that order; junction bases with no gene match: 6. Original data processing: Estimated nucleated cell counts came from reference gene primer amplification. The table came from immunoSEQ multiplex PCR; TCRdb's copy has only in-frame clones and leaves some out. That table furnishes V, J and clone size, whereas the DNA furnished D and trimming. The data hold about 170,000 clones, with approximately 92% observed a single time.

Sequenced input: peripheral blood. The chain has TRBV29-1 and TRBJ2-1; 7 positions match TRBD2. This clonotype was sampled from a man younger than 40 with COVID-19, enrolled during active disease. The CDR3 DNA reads TGCAGCGTATCAATGGGGGGGAATGAGCAGTTCTTC. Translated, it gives CSVSMGGNEQFF.